Presented here are 20 T cell receptor beta chains from one specimen sequenced in a study of T cell responses to AZD1222 COVID-19 vaccine. Using immunoSEQ multiplex PCR, the repertoire was profiled, and TCRdb retains in-frame clones only, with some absent. The sample has about 120,000 clones, more than 70% seen once. The source material was peripheral blood, sampled 28 days after the second AZD1222 dose. Receptor source: an adult who received the AZD1222 COVID-19 vaccine.

This clone was counted between two and nine times. V gene TRBV6-5 combines with J gene TRBJ1-1; D gene ambiguous. V was cut by 0 bases and J by 5 bases, with 10 bases left in between. Germline assignment: CDR1 MNHEY and CDR2 SVGAGI. The CDR3 is 14 amino acids. The CDR3 DNA follows: TGTGCCAGCAGTTACTCTGGCGGACTTACTGAAGCTTTCTTT. Amino acid sequence: CASSYSGGLTEAFF.

This clone was seen just once. V and J are TRBV7-7 and TRBJ2-1; 9 positions agree with TRBD1. The CDR3 loop spans 17 amino acids. V lost 5 bases, J lost 6 bases, and 14 bases stayed unmatched. The germline gives CDR1 SSHAT, CDR2 FNYEAQ (reference sequence). CDR3 DNA sequence: TGTGCCAGCAGCCCCAGGGACAGGGTTGTAGCCATCAATGAGCAGTTCTTC. Its protein product is CASSPRDRVVAINEQFF.

The chain employs TRBV24-1 and TRBJ2-7; the match to TRBD1 covers 9 bases. This CDR3 is 14 amino acids long. Losses at the gene ends were 8 bases for V and 5 bases for J; bases not matched to a gene: 9. Germline loops: CDR1 KGHDR, CDR2 SFDVKD. The CDR3 DNA follows: TGTGCCACCAACAGTCCGGGACAGGGCAACGAGCAGTACTTC. Its translation is CATNSPGQGNEQYF.

This chain links TRBV10-3 with TRBJ1-2; 7 nucleotides agree with TRBD1. With 6 bases clipped from V and 6 bases from J, the junction kept 7 bases outside the gene matches. This CDR3 contains 13 residues. Germline V gene sequence: CDR1 ENHRY, CDR2 SYGVKD. The CDR3 loop reads CAIRLGGGHGYTF. In DNA form, the CDR3 reads TGTGCCATCAGGCTGGGAGGGGGCCATGGCTACACCTTC.

This clone was counted once. The chain links TRBV30 to TRBJ1-6; D remains ambiguous. Per germline, CDR1 GTSNPN and CDR2 SVGIG (reference sequence). The germline V and J ends were trimmed by 4 bases and 7 bases, with 11 bases remaining between them. This CDR3 has 13 amino acids. The CDR3 is CAWTGAINSPLHF. CDR3 bases: TGTGCCTGGACAGGAGCTATCAATTCACCCCTCCACTTT.

This clone has just a few counts. V usage is TRBV19 and J usage is TRBJ1-1, with D possibly matching TRBD1 (5 bases). Between the trimmed V and J ends, which lost 6 bases and 3 bases, there was a span of 11 bases. The CDR3 length is 13 residues. Germline V CDR1 and CDR2: LNHDA, SQIVND (reference sequence). The CDR3 DNA sequence: TGTGCCAGTAGCACCGGGGGGGACACTGAAGCTTTCTTT. It specifies CASSTGGDTEAFF.

The V and J genes are TRBV29-1 and TRBJ1-1, with 8 nucleotides matching TRBD1. V shed 2 bases, J shed 2 bases, and the junction held 7 bases outside the gene matches. Germline CDR1 SQVTM, CDR2 ANQGSEA. This CDR3 has 15 residues. CDR3 sequence: CSVEPAGGLNTEAFF. The CDR3 bases are TGCAGCGTTGAACCTGCAGGGGGCCTTAACACTGAAGCTTTCTTT. Full variable domain (missing parts from reference TRBV29-1 and TRBJ1-1): SAVISQKPSRDICQRGTSLTIQCQVDSQVTMMFWYRQQPGQSLTLIATANQGSEATYESGFVIDKFPISRPNLTFSTLTVSNMSPEDSSIYLCSVEPAGGLNTEAFFGQGTRLTVV.

The chain links TRBV7-3 to TRBJ2-1, with 7 nucleotides matching TRBD2. After removal of 5 bases from V and 5 bases from J, the junction contained 9 bases not matched to a gene. From germline, CDR1 is SGHTA and CDR2 FQGTGA. This CDR3 has 15 amino acids. CDR3 sequence (DNA): TGTGCCAGCAGCCGCATTGGTCGGGGGGACAATGAGCAGTTCTTC. Residues: CASSRIGRGDNEQFF.

This chain joins TRBV18 and TRBJ1-3; D is perhaps TRBD1 (5 bases). The CDR3 contains 16 residues. Trimming took 3 bases from V and 0 from J, leaving 12 bases between them. The germline gives CDR1 KGHSH, CDR2 LQKENI. CDR3 region: CASSPNPRVSGNTIYF. DNA of the CDR3: TGTGCCAGCTCACCCAACCCCAGGGTCTCTGGAAACACCATATATTTT.

The J gene is TRBJ1-4, the V gene TRBV24-1, with no clear D. The ends were cut back, 8 bases at V and 0 bases at J, with 12 bases in the middle. The CDR3 has 15 amino acids. Germline-derived CDR1 and CDR2 are KGHDR and SFDVKD. CDR3 bases: TGTGCCACCAAGGTGAGGGCTGCAACTAATGAAAAACTGTTTTTT. This sequence encodes CATKVRAATNEKLFF.

The chain uses TRBV4-1 and TRBJ2-1; 11 nucleotides agree with TRBD2. The V and J ends lost 4 bases and 2 bases, in that order; junction bases with no gene match: 13. The CDR3 is made up of 19 amino acids. CDR1 is MGHRA, CDR2 YSYEKL, per germline. CDR3 DNA: TGCGCCAGCAGCCGGTACCCGGAGACTAGCGGGGCGACCTACAATGAGCAGTTCTTC. Its protein is CASSRYPETSGATYNEQFF.

The chain has TRBV27 and TRBJ2-7; 7 bases match TRBD2. Germline CDR1 is MNHEY and CDR2 is SMNVEV (reference sequence). Trimming took 5 bases from V and 6 from J; bases not matched to a gene: 7. The CDR3 sequence is 13 residues long. The CDR3 bases are TGTGCCAGCAGTCCCCTAGGCGGGAGCGAGCAGTACTTC. Translating it yields CASSPLGGSEQYF.

The genes are TRBV2 and TRBJ2-7; no reliable D call. CDR1 and CDR2 from the germline V gene are SNHLY and FYNNEI. Between the trimmed V and J ends, which lost 4 bases and 6 bases, there was a span of 10 bases. The CDR3 covers 12 residues. CDR3 amino acids: CASSGLGPEQYF. CDR3 coding DNA: TGTGCCAGCAGTGGGTTGGGTCCCGAGCAGTACTTC.

The V call is TRBV19, the J call TRBJ2-7; a weak D match, TRBD1 (6 bases). Germline CDR1 and CDR2: LNHDA and SQIVND (reference sequence). The CDR3 covers 18 residues. The ends were cut back, 4 bases at V and 11 bases at J, with 33 bases in the middle. The CDR3 spells CASSRGPAEGGTLRAKYF. CDR3 coding DNA: TGTGCCAGTAGTAGGGGACCGGCGGAAGGGGGAACTCTACGAGCAAAGTACTTC.

J is TRBJ1-1 and V is TRBV28; 8 nucleotides match TRBD1. Losses at the gene ends were 5 bases for V and 2 bases for J; bases not matched to a gene: 7. This CDR3 has 15 residues. Germline CDR1 and CDR2: MDHEN and SYDVKM. The CDR3 coding sequence is TGTGCCAGCAGTCTCGACAGGGGTCGCAACACTGAAGCTTTCTTT. Protein sequence: CASSLDRGRNTEAFF.

The CDR3 DNA sequence: TGTGCCAGCAGCCGTGGGACGGAGAACACTGAAGCTTTCTTT. Amino acids: CASSRGTENTEAFF. The chain is built from TRBV11-1 and TRBJ1-1, with D maybe TRBD1 (5 bases). Germline-derived CDR1 and CDR2 are SGHAT and FQDESV (reference sequence). CDR3 length: 14 residues. Trimming cost V 5 bases and J 1 base, with 11 bases left between them.

This clone was counted only a few times. The chain couples TRBV5-1 to TRBJ2-7, with 15 bases aligning to TRBD2. CDR1 and CDR2 from the germline V gene are SGHRS and YFSETQ. This CDR3 is 16 amino acids long. J lost 2 bases, V lost 3 bases, and 3 bases had no gene match. The DNA for the CDR3 is TGCGCCAGCAGCTACGGACTAGCGGGGGGGACCTACGAGCAGTACTTC. It specifies CASSYGLAGGTYEQYF.

The chain joins TRBV11-2 to TRBJ2-1, with TRBD2 as a possible D gene (5 bases). The V end was cut by 2 bases, the J end by 12 bases, with 11 bases between. Per the germline V gene, CDR1 is SGHAT and CDR2 is FQNNGV. CDR3 length: 12 residues. The DNA of the CDR3 is TGTGCCAGCAGCTTACGAGGGATTGGGCAGTTCTTC. The encoded protein is CASSLRGIGQFF.

This clone was seen a single time. The V and J genes are TRBV6-6 and TRBJ2-3; D is unresolved. The V and J ends lost 6 bases and 6 bases respectively, with 22 bases between them. The CDR3 contains 16 residues. Germline V gene lookup returns CDR1 MNHNY and CDR2 SVGAGI (reference sequence). The chain's CDR3 is CASSPMAGLRDDTQYF. CDR3 DNA: TGTGCCAGCAGCCCTATGGCTGGGCTACGCGATGATACGCAGTATTTT.

The chain joins TRBV19 to TRBJ2-3; D remains ambiguous. The CDR3 length is 12 residues. Trimming cost V 2 bases and J 5 bases, with 5 bases left between them. Looked up from germline, CDR1 is LNHDA and CDR2 is SQIVND (reference sequence). The CDR3 DNA is TGTGCCAGTAGTATAACATTAGATACGCAGTATTTT. Translated, it gives CASSITLDTQYF.